Shown below are 2 T cell receptor beta chains from a single sample sequenced in a study of blood T cell repertoires in COVID-19. Profiling relied on immunoSEQ multiplex PCR, and the TCRdb table lists in-frame clones only, not all of them. Here the sample spans roughly 140,000 clones, about 90% being singletons. Sequenced input: peripheral blood. Receptors were obtained from a man aged 50-60 years with active or convalescent COVID-19.

The chain combines TRBV29-1 with TRBJ2-7, with D maybe TRBD1 (5 bases). Germline V gives CDR1 SQVTM, CDR2 ANQGSEA. V dropped 4 bases and J dropped 1 base, with 8 bases sitting between them. The CDR3 extends over 12 amino acids. CDR3 loop: CSVVGQSYEQYF. The CDR3 coding sequence is TGCAGCGTTGTCGGACAATCCTACGAGCAGTACTTC.

V usage is TRBV6-5 and J usage is TRBJ1-4, with 7 bases fitting TRBD1. The CDR3 has 15 residues. CDR1 and CDR2 from the germline V gene are MNHEY and SVGAGI. V was pared by 5 bases and J by 0 bases, with 3 bases of the junction left unmatched. CDR3 sequence reads: CASSRDSATNEKLFF. CDR3 DNA sequence: TGTGCCAGCAGTCGGGACAGCGCAACTAATGAAAAACTGTTTTTT.